One and the same sample provided the 27 T cell receptor beta chains below, sequenced in a study of T cell responses to AZD1222 COVID-19 vaccine. Sequencing was performed with immunoSEQ multiplex PCR; in TCRdb, only in-frame clones are kept and a portion is missing. The top ten hold approximately 7.5% of the sample, which has around 110,000 clones, more than 75% seen once. The sequencing here drew on peripheral blood, taken on day 0 of AZD1222 vaccination. Receptors were obtained from an adult in good health.

This clone was seen a handful of times. The V and J genes are TRBV5-1 and TRBJ1-1; D not certain. V lost 4 bases and J lost 2, with 6 bases in between. The CDR3 extends over 12 amino acids. Germline assignment: CDR1 SGHRS and CDR2 YFSETQ. The CDR3 DNA reads TGCGCCAGCAGCCCCCCTAACACTGAAGCTTTCTTT. Protein product: CASSPPNTEAFF.

The chain employs TRBV3-1 (or the pseudogene TRBV3-2) and TRBJ1-4; D not resolved. V was pared by 4 bases and J by 10 bases, with 19 bases between. This CDR3 is built from 15 residues. CDR1 and CDR2 (germline): LGHDT, YNNKEL (reference sequence). This chain's CDR3 is CASSPWDRIKGKLFF. The CDR3 region has the DNA TGTGCCAGCAGCCCTTGGGATCGCATAAAGGGAAAACTGTTTTTT.

The chain uses TRBV7-6 and TRBJ2-7; D not certain. Trimming took off 1 base at V and 5 bases at J, with 6 bases between the two ends. The CDR3 extends over 12 amino acids. The germline gives CDR1 SGHVS, CDR2 FNYEAQ. CDR3 sequence: CASSLGGHEQYF. The CDR3, as DNA: TGTGCCAGCAGCTTAGGGGGTCACGAGCAGTACTTC.

The chain couples TRBV4-1 to TRBJ2-5; D may correspond to TRBD1 or TRBD2 (5 bases each). Germline lookup yields CDR1 MGHRA and CDR2 YSYEKL. This CDR3 spans 15 amino acids. V was pared by 0 bases and J by 7 bases, with 15 bases between. Here the CDR3 DNA reads TGCGCCAGCAGCCAAGATCTAAGGACTGGGGGGACCCAGTACTTC. As protein: CASSQDLRTGGTQYF.

The chain combines TRBV5-4 with TRBJ1-2, with D uncertain. CDR1 and CDR2 from the germline V gene are SGHNT and YYREEE (reference sequence). This CDR3 contains 14 residues. With 0 bases removed from V and 5 bases from J, the gap between germline ends came to 11 bases. The CDR3, as DNA: TGTGCCAGCAGCTTGGGGCCCACCCTTTATGGCTACACCTTC. Translating it yields CASSLGPTLYGYTF.

The rearrangement links TRBV11-3 to TRBJ1-3; 8 nucleotides align to TRBD1. This CDR3 has 14 residues. The V segment lost 5 bases and the J segment 0 bases; nucleotides outside the gene matches: 0. Germline V CDR1 and CDR2: SGHNT, YENEEA. CDR3: CASSDRGSGNTIYF. The CDR3 DNA is TGTGCCAGCAGCGACAGGGGCTCTGGAAACACCATATATTTT.

V is TRBV7-9 and J is TRBJ1-6, with D possibly TRBD1 on 5 matching bases. Per germline, CDR1 SEHNR and CDR2 FQNEAQ (reference sequence). The germline V and J ends were trimmed by 5 bases and 7 bases, with 12 bases remaining between them. The CDR3 has 14 residues. The CDR3 loop is CASSPTVVNSPLHF. The CDR3, as DNA: TGTGCCAGCAGCCCGACAGTCGTGAATTCACCCCTCCACTTT.

V usage is TRBV5-1 and J usage is TRBJ2-5; possibly TRBD1 or TRBD2 for D (6 bases each). Per the germline V gene, CDR1 is SGHRS and CDR2 is YFSETQ. The CDR3 is 13 residues long. The V end lost 1 base, the J end lost 3 bases, and 7 bases lay between the germline ends. Written as DNA, the CDR3 is TGCGCCAGCAGCTTGAGGGGGGAAGAGACCCAGTACTTC. Its translation is CASSLRGEETQYF.

The chain has TRBV9 and TRBJ2-7; TRBD1 matches at 7 bases. CDR1 is SGDLS, CDR2 YYNGEE, per germline. This CDR3 is 14 amino acids long. V lost 0 bases and J lost 3; bases outside the gene matches: 3. The DNA for the CDR3 is TGTGCCAGCAGCGTAGGTAACAGGGGCTACGAGCAGTACTTC. As protein: CASSVGNRGYEQYF.

The V gene is TRBV11-1, the J gene TRBJ1-1, with TRBD1 as a possible D gene (5 bases). Germline V lookup: CDR1 SGHAT, CDR2 FQDESV (reference sequence). The length of the CDR3 is 15 residues. Trimming removed 7 bases at V and 0 bases at J, with 15 bases between. The CDR3 coding sequence is TGTGCCAGCAACCTGGGACGGAACATGAACACTGAAGCTTTCTTT. This sequence encodes CASNLGRNMNTEAFF.

The chain employs TRBV15 and TRBJ2-7; D uncertain. The germline CDR1 and CDR2 sequences are LNHNV and YYDKDF (reference sequence). V lost 0 bases and J 5 bases, leaving 11 bases between the germline ends. The CDR3 covers 14 residues. DNA for the CDR3: TGTGCCACCAGCAGAGATCTAGGAAGGGACGAGCAGTACTTC. Amino acid sequence: CATSRDLGRDEQYF.

This clone was recorded only once. The chain joins TRBV28 to TRBJ2-7; D gene ambiguous. The germline V and J ends were trimmed by 5 bases and 4 bases, with 9 bases remaining between them. The CDR3 length is 12 residues. CDR1 is MDHEN, CDR2 SYDVKM, per germline. In DNA form, the CDR3 reads TGTGCCAGCAGTCTATACTATTACGAGCAGTACTTC. Translation: CASSLYYYEQYF.

The genes are TRBV24-1 and TRBJ2-7; D not certain. Germline lookup yields CDR1 KGHDR and CDR2 SFDVKD. The CDR3 is made up of 12 amino acids. Trimming pared 2 bases from V and 5 bases from J, leaving 6 bases between. The CDR3 here is CATSDSRNEQYF. The CDR3 DNA reads TGTGCCACCAGTGATTCAAGGAACGAGCAGTACTTC.

The chain couples TRBV24-1 to TRBJ2-7, with D perhaps TRBD1 or TRBD2 (5 bases each). There are 15 residues in the CDR3. CDR1 and CDR2 from the germline V gene are KGHDR and SFDVKD. V was pared by 9 bases and J by 0 bases, with 17 bases between. CDR3 amino acids: CATLAVGTSSYEQYF. CDR3 nucleotides: TGTGCCACCCTAGCTGTTGGGACGAGCTCCTACGAGCAGTACTTC.

The chain employs TRBV5-4 and TRBJ2-7; D uncertain. Germline V gene lookup returns CDR1 SGHNT and CDR2 YYREEE (reference sequence). The CDR3 has 13 residues. The V end lost 4 bases, the J end lost 6 bases, and 14 bases lay between the germline ends. The CDR3 DNA reads as TGTGCCAGCAGCGCTCAGGTGGGTGGCGAGCAGTACTTC. It translates to CASSAQVGGEQYF.

CDR3 nucleotide sequence: TGTGCCAGCAGCCGACTTTTTTCCCGTGCCACTGAAGCTTTCTTT. Protein sequence: CASSRLFSRATEAFF. This chain uses TRBV3-1 (or the pseudogene TRBV3-2) with TRBJ1-1, with D uncertain. The CDR3 totals 15 residues. The germline V and J ends were trimmed by 4 bases and 4 bases, with 16 bases remaining between them. Germline values: CDR1 LGHDT, CDR2 YNNKEL (reference sequence).

This chain connects TRBV27 to TRBJ2-3, with D tentatively TRBD1 (6 bases). From germline, CDR1 is MNHEY and CDR2 SMNVEV (reference sequence). CDR3 length equals 15 residues. Trimming left V 8 bases short and J 6 bases short, with 21 bases between. The CDR3 DNA is TGTGCCAGCCGACCCATTGACAGGAATGCGGATACGCAGTATTTT. Its protein product is CASRPIDRNADTQYF.

Here the CDR3 DNA reads TGCGCCAGCAGCCACGCCGACCTAGGACCGGCCTACAATGAGCAGTTCTTC. Translation gives CASSHADLGPAYNEQFF. This chain joins TRBV4-1 and TRBJ2-1, with no clear D. Germline values: CDR1 MGHRA, CDR2 YSYEKL. With 3 bases removed from V and 2 bases from J, the gap between germline ends came to 17 bases. CDR3 length: 17 amino acids.

The rearrangement links TRBV19 to TRBJ2-1; D is perhaps TRBD1 (6 bases). Trimming took 3 bases from V and 3 from J, leaving 12 bases between them. Germline values: CDR1 LNHDA, CDR2 SQIVND (reference sequence). The CDR3 totals 15 residues. The CDR3 DNA is TGTGCCAGTAGTATCCAGGGGTCAGTCTACAATGAGCAGTTCTTC. Translating it yields CASSIQGSVYNEQFF.

V usage is TRBV7-3 and J usage is TRBJ2-1, with a weak D call TRBD2 (6 bases). V lost 5 bases and J lost 4, with 15 bases in between. The germline V gene encodes CDR1 SGHTA and CDR2 FQGTGA. The length of the CDR3 is 15 residues. This CDR3 reads CASSPGGSGYNEQFF. CDR3 bases: TGTGCCAGCAGCCCGGGCGGTAGCGGATACAATGAGCAGTTCTTC.

The chain is built from TRBV6-1 and TRBJ1-2; 7 bases match TRBD1. The length of the CDR3 is 14 residues. V lost 5 bases and J lost 5; bases outside the gene matches: 8. Germline V gene lookup returns CDR1 MNHNS and CDR2 SASEGT. The CDR3 bases are TGTGCCAGCAGTTCGCCAGGGGGGGAATATGGCTACACCTTC. Translation gives CASSSPGGEYGYTF.

The DNA of the CDR3 is TGTGCCGGCGGCCCTTCCGCGACAGGGGCTCCGGGACTAGCGGGAAACCAAGAGACCCAGTACTTC. Its protein is CAGGPSATGAPGLAGNQETQYF. The rearrangement links TRBV28 to TRBJ2-5; 13 positions match TRBD2. The CDR3 length is 22 residues. Germline CDR1 reads MDHEN; CDR2 reads SYDVKM. Trimming removed 11 bases from V and 0 bases from J; junction bases left unmatched: 27.

This chain links TRBV6-5 with TRBJ2-5; maybe TRBD1 (7 bases). The CDR3 covers 15 residues. Trimming took off 6 bases at V and 9 bases at J, with 23 bases between the two ends. Germline V CDR1 and CDR2: MNHEY, SVGAGI. This CDR3 reads CASSGGTVASWAQYF. CDR3 in DNA: TGTGCCAGCAGCGGAGGGACAGTGGCGAGTTGGGCCCAGTACTTC.

The chain combines TRBV7-2 with TRBJ2-7, with D tentatively TRBD2 (6 bases). V lost 1 base and J 5 bases, leaving 12 bases between the germline ends. The CDR3 has 14 amino acids. The germline V gene has CDR1 SGHTA and CDR2 FQGNSA. CDR3: CASSLGLAINEQYF. The CDR3 region has the DNA TGTGCCAGCAGCTTAGGCCTAGCGATAAACGAGCAGTACTTC. Using reference TRBV7-2 and TRBJ2-7 for the parts outside the CDR3, the full variable domain is GAGVSQSPSNKVTEKGKDVELRCDPISGHTALYWYRQSLGQGLEFLIYFQGNSAPDKSGLPSDRFSAERTGGSVSTLTIQRTQQEDSAVYLCASSLGLAINEQYFGPGTRLTVT.

This clone showed up just once. The V and J genes are TRBV15 and TRBJ2-5; tentatively, D is TRBD1 (5 bases). This CDR3 comprises 15 residues. V lost 5 bases to trimming and J lost 1 base, with 14 bases between them. Germline-derived CDR1 and CDR2 are LNHNV and YYDKDF (reference sequence). The CDR3 loop is CATSLTKGSQETQYF. The DNA of the CDR3 is TGTGCCACCAGCCTAACAAAGGGGTCCCAAGAGACCCAGTACTTC. The complete variable domain, with remaining parts taken from reference TRBV15 and TRBJ2-5, reads DAMVIQNPRYQVTQFGKPVTLSCSQTLNHNVMYWYQQKSSQAPKLLFHYYDKDFNNEADTPDNFQSRRPNTSFCFLDIRSPGLGDTAMYLCATSLTKGSQETQYFGPGTRLLVL.

V gene TRBV27 combines with J gene TRBJ2-2, with D tentatively TRBD2 (6 bases). From germline, CDR1 is MNHEY and CDR2 SMNVEV (reference sequence). V was pared by 6 bases and J by 7 bases, with 12 bases between. This CDR3 has 13 residues. CDR3 sequence reads: CASRGGWDGELFF. CDR3 nucleotide sequence: TGTGCCAGCAGGGGGGGATGGGACGGGGAGCTGTTTTTT.

The V call is TRBV28, the J call TRBJ2-1; a possible D gene is TRBD2 (5 bases). From germline, CDR1 is MDHEN and CDR2 SYDVKM. The CDR3 extends over 13 amino acids. V dropped 7 bases and J dropped 8 bases, with 15 bases sitting between them. The CDR3 nucleotides are TGTGCCAGCAATCATGGAGCGGAAGATGAGCAGTTCTTC. Its translation is CASNHGAEDEQFF.